This T cell receptor beta chain is drawn from a study of neoadjuvant anti-PD-1 for oral cavity cancer. Study-level results: Pretreatment Treg/Th17 ratio correlated inversely with post-treatment tumor clonality.

Cohort: HPV-negative, locally advanced oral cavity squamous cell carcinoma patients. Only a few counts were recorded for this clone. Its antigen is still unknown. CDR3 length: 13 residues. The V end was cut by 6 bases, the J end by 2 bases, with 7 bases between. Germline V gives CDR1 SNHLY, CDR2 FYNNEI. Produced via immunoSEQ multiplex PCR; TCRdb's table is partial and in-frame only. The sample holds about 62,000 clones, roughly three quarters seen once. The starting material was PBMCs, obtained before nivolumab (anti-PD-1) treatment. The TCR sequence derives from a person aged 35 to 85 with oral cavity squamous cell carcinoma. The genes are TRBV2 and TRBJ2-2; no reliable D call. The CDR3 protein is CASRLLNTGELFF. The CDR3 DNA reads as TGTGCCAGCAGGTTGCTTAACACCGGGGAGCTGTTTTTT.